These T cell receptor beta chains were read from a single sample in a study of T cells in localized non-small cell lung cancer. The repertoire was sequenced with immunoSEQ multiplex PCR; TCRdb's copy has only in-frame clones and lacks some. The sample carries more than 15,000 clones, approximately 91% recorded once. The source was peripheral blood, collected before any cancer treatment. These receptors all stem from a female donor over 55 with stage III squamous cell lung carcinoma. Both conserved end residues are part of each CDR3. D genes are given only for firm matches. Clone size is not always given. Where it is, it says once, few, many or a class for expanded clones.

>.|TRBV5-4|.|TRBJ2-7|14
TGTGCCAGCAGCTTGAGGCAGGGGTTGGACGAGCAGTACTTC
CASSLRQGLDEQYF
>once|TRBV19|TRBD1|TRBJ2-5|13
TGTGCCAGTAGTATAACAGGGGGGGAGACCCAGTACTTC
CASSITGGETQYF
>.|TRBV28|.|TRBJ2-1|16
TGTGCCAGCAGTTTACTTGAGGGAAGCTCCTACAATGAGCAGTTCTTC
CASSLLEGSSYNEQFF
>few|TRBV2|.|TRBJ1-5|11
TGTGCCAGCAGTGTGGGTCAGCCCCAGCATTTT
CASSVGQPQHF
>.|TRBV20-1|TRBD1|TRBJ1-2|11
TGCAGTGCTAGGGACAGGGGGAGAGACACCTTC
CSARDRGRDTF
>once|TRBV2|.|TRBJ1-2|12
TGTGCCAGCAGTGGAGGAGGGACCATCTACACCTTC
CASSGGGTIYTF
>.|TRBV2|TRBD1|TRBJ2-2|14
TGTGCCAGCAGCAGACAGGGTAACACCGGGGAGCTGTTTTTT
CASSRQGNTGELFF
>.|TRBV28|TRBD1|TRBJ1-2|13
TGTGCCAGCAGTTTACGGGACAGTCGTGGCTACACCTTC
CASSLRDSRGYTF
>.|TRBV19|TRBD2|TRBJ2-1|15
TGTGCCAGTAGTATAAACCGGGGGGAGTTCAATGAGCAGTTCTTC
CASSINRGEFNEQFF
>.|TRBV18|.|TRBJ2-3|15
TGTGCCAGCTCCTTCGGACAGACTAGCACAGATACGCAGTATTTT
CASSFGQTSTDTQYF
>.|TRBV19|.|TRBJ1-5|15
TGTGCCAGTAGTAACCCCGACAGTAGCAATCAGCCCCAGCATTTT
CASSNPDSSNQPQHF
>.|TRBV2|.|TRBJ2-2|12
TGTGCCAGCAGTGAAATCTTCGGGGAGCTGTTTTTT
CASSEIFGELFF
>.|TRBV5-1|.|TRBJ2-2|15
TGCGCCAGCAGCTTGGCCCCCGGTGGCAGCGGGGAGCTGTTTTTT
CASSLAPGGSGELFF
>once|TRBV2|.|TRBJ2-3|13
TGTGCCAGTAGAGCCTCTAGCACAGATACGCAGTATTTT
CASRASSTDTQYF
>.|TRBV28|TRBD1|TRBJ1-2|15
TGTGCCAGCAGTTCGGCGACAGGGGAGTCCTATGGCTACACCTTC
CASSSATGESYGYTF
>.|TRBV5-4|.|TRBJ2-3|18
TGTGCCAGCAGCTCCCGGCCATTGAGTGGGATAGGCACAGATACGCAGTATTTT
CASSSRPLSGIGTDTQYF
>.|TRBV5-1|.|TRBJ1-5|15
TGCGCCAGCAGCTTGGCGGGGGGACGGAATCAGCCCCAGCATTTT
CASSLAGGRNQPQHF
>once|TRBV19|.|TRBJ1-1|15
TGTGCCAGTAGCAATGCCGGGACGGTGAACACTGAAGCTTTCTTT
CASSNAGTVNTEAFF
>.|TRBV12-5|TRBD2|TRBJ2-5|16
TGTGCTAGTGGTTTGAGATGGCTAGCGGCCCAAGAGACCCAGTACTTC
CASGLRWLAAQETQYF
>.|TRBV2|.|TRBJ1-5|14
TGTGCCAGCAGTCGGAAAACTCGCCCTCAGCCCCAGCATTTT
CASSRKTRPQPQHF
>.|TRBV29-1|.|TRBJ2-1|12
TGCAGCGTTGTGAGCTCCTACAATGAGCAGTTCTTC
CSVVSSYNEQFF
>once|TRBV5-1|.|TRBJ1-2|13
TGCACCAGCAGCCCACGGGACATCTATGGCTACACCTTC
CTSSPRDIYGYTF
>.|TRBV19|.|TRBJ1-3|15
TGTGCCAGTACCCCGTACGGTAGCTCTGGAAACACCATATATTTT
CASTPYGSSGNTIYF
>few|TRBV27|.|TRBJ2-1|14
TGTGCCAGCAGTTTATCGACCTCGTCGGATGAGCAGTTCTTC
CASSLSTSSDEQFF
>.|TRBV4-2|.|TRBJ2-3|13
TGTGCCAGCAGCCAAGATGTGGTAAGCCCACAGTATTTT
CASSQDVVSPQYF
>.|TRBV28|.|TRBJ2-5|15
TGTGCCAGCAGTCCTAGGAGGCGGCAACAAGAGACCCAGTACTTC
CASSPRRRQQETQYF
>.|TRBV19|TRBD1|TRBJ2-7|13
TGTGCCAGTAGTCGGGACAGGGGCTACGAGCAGTACTTC
CASSRDRGYEQYF
>.|TRBV11-1|.|TRBJ2-7|14
TGTGCCAGCAGCTTCTCTGGCGGGGTAGCCGAGCAGTACTTC
CASSFSGGVAEQYF
>.|TRBV4-2|.|TRBJ1-2|15
TGTGCCAGCAGCCAAGAGTCCCCGGGGTCGGGTGGCTACACCTTC
CASSQESPGSGGYTF
>.|TRBV15|.|TRBJ2-5|13
TGTGCCACCAGCAGAGATACCCTAGAGACCCAGTACTTC
CATSRDTLETQYF
>.|TRBV7-2|.|TRBJ1-2|13
TGTGCCAGCAGCTTTACGGGGCCCAGTGGCTACACCTTC
CASSFTGPSGYTF
>once|TRBV28|TRBD2|TRBJ2-3|14
TGTGCCAGCAAACGGGGGGGCGGTACAGATACGCAGTATTTT
CASKRGGGTDTQYF
>once|TRBV30|.|TRBJ2-3|13
TGTGCCTGGACTAGTGGCCTCCCAGATACGCAGTATTTT
CAWTSGLPDTQYF
>.|TRBV11-3|.|TRBJ2-7|12
TGTGCCAGCAGCTGTTCCTCCTACGAGCAGTACTTC
CASSCSSYEQYF
>.|TRBV9|.|TRBJ2-5|15
TGTGCCAGCAACCCTAGGGGGTACGACCAGGAGACCCAGTACTTC
CASNPRGYDQETQYF
>.|TRBV7-8|.|TRBJ1-4|15
TGTGCCAGCAGCTTAGGACAGGCGATTAATGAAAAACTGTTTTTT
CASSLGQAINEKLFF
>.|TRBV11-2|.|TRBJ2-7|12
TGTGCCAGCAGCTTAACAGGGCTCGAGCAGTACTTC
CASSLTGLEQYF
>.|TRBV6-1|TRBD2|TRBJ2-2|15
TGTGCCAGCAGTGAAGAGGGAGGGAACGCCGGGGAGCTGTTTTTT
CASSEEGGNAGELFF
>few|TRBV6-1|.|TRBJ1-1|14
TGTGCCAGCAGACTAGCCGGCAGCGGCACTGAAGCTTTCTTT
CASRLAGSGTEAFF
>.|TRBV19|TRBD1|TRBJ2-6|15
TGTGCCAGTAGTACAGGGGGCTCTGGGGCCAACGTCCTGACTTTC
CASSTGGSGANVLTF
>.|TRBV28|.|TRBJ1-5|14
TGTGCCAGCAGCGTTACAGGGTTCGTCCAGCCCCAGCATTTT
CASSVTGFVQPQHF
>.|TRBV7-9|.|TRBJ2-7|14
TGTGCCAGCAGCACGGACGGGCTAGCTCTCGAGCAGTACTTC
CASSTDGLALEQYF
>.|TRBV27|.|TRBJ2-7|13
TGTGCCAGCAGTTTTCAGTTCTCCTACGAGCAGTACTTC
CASSFQFSYEQYF
>.|TRBV6-5|TRBD1|TRBJ1-1|14
TGTGCCAGCAGTTTCGGACAGGGGGTGACTGAAGCTTTCTTT
CASSFGQGVTEAFF
>once|TRBV2|TRBD2|TRBJ2-5|17
TGTGCCAGCAGTGAATATCTTAGCGGGAGAGACCAAGAGACCCAGTACTTC
CASSEYLSGRDQETQYF
>.|TRBV28|TRBD2|TRBJ2-1|15
TGTGCCAGCAGCCTAGCGGGAGGAACCTACAATGAGCAGTTCTTC
CASSLAGGTYNEQFF
>.|TRBV6-4|TRBD2|TRBJ2-1|18
TGTGCCAGCAGTGACTCGGTCCTAGCGGGAACCTCCTACAATGAGCAGTTCTTC
CASSDSVLAGTSYNEQFF
>.|TRBV11-3|.|TRBJ2-7|12
TGTGCCAGCAGCCCCGGGGGCCCTGAGCAGTACTTC
CASSPGGPEQYF
>.|TRBV7-3|TRBD1|TRBJ1-1|15
TGTGCCAGCAGCTGGACAGGGGGCTTGGGCACTGAAGCTTTCTTT
CASSWTGGLGTEAFF
>.|TRBV5-1|TRBD1|TRBJ2-3|14
TGCGCCAGCAGCCTACAGGGGATCACAGATACGCAGTATTTT
CASSLQGITDTQYF
>.|TRBV15|.|TRBJ2-6|15
TGTGCCACCAGCGTTAGTAGCTCTGGGGCCAACGTCCTGACTTTC
CATSVSSSGANVLTF
>.|TRBV7-8|.|TRBJ1-5|13
TGTGCCAGCAGCGACGGGAGCTATCAGCCCCAGCATTTT
CASSDGSYQPQHF
>.|TRBV6-1|.|TRBJ2-7|15
TGTGCCAGCAGTGAAAACCCTATAGCCTCCTACGAGCAGTACTTC
CASSENPIASYEQYF
>.|TRBV30|TRBD1|TRBJ1-1|13
TGTGCCTGGTGGGGACAGATGAACACTGAAGCTTTCTTT
CAWWGQMNTEAFF
>few|TRBV28|TRBD1|TRBJ1-2|12
TGTGCCAGCAGAGGACAGGGAAATGGCTACACCTTC
CASRGQGNGYTF
>.|TRBV28|TRBD2|TRBJ2-1|15
TGTGCCAGCAGTTTAGGCCTAGCGGGAGTCAATGAGCAGTTCTTC
CASSLGLAGVNEQFF
>.|TRBV5-1|TRBD2|TRBJ2-7|15
TGCGCCAGCAGCTATTTAGCGGGTCCGAGATACGAGCAGTACTTC
CASSYLAGPRYEQYF
>.|TRBV4-1|TRBD1|TRBJ2-7|17
TGCGCCAGCAGCCACTCCCATCCCGGGACAGGGATTTACGAGCAGTACTTC
CASSHSHPGTGIYEQYF
>.|TRBV4-1|.|TRBJ2-1|12
TGCGCCAGCAGCCCCGGTCCTCCTGAGCAGTTCTTC
CASSPGPPEQFF
>few|TRBV2|.|TRBJ1-3|12
TGTGCCAGCAGTGTATCTGGAAACACCATATATTTT
CASSVSGNTIYF